This is a list of T cell receptor beta chains from one sample in a study of PD-L1 blockade in urothelial cancer. Generated by immunoSEQ multiplex PCR, the TCRdb table keeps only in-frame clones and is missing some. This table holds roughly 49,000 clones, 70% to 90% found once. The material was PBMCs, obtained around atezolizumab (anti-PD-L1) treatment. The receptors here all came from a man between 60 and 75 years old with urothelial cancer. CDR3s include the opening cysteine and the closing phenylalanine or tryptophan.

v_call	j_call	cdr3_aa
TRBV29-1	TRBJ1-2	CSVSSAGGYTF
TRBV7-8	TRBJ1-4	CASSTRQGSANEKLFF
TRBV7-8	TRBJ2-1	CASSLDVTSYYNEQFF
TRBV5-1	TRBJ2-5	CASSAGKGLAALQETQYF
TRBV6-5	TRBJ1-1	CASRPQGRGEAFF
TRBV6-5	TRBJ1-2	CASSYSRQGMNGYTF
TRBV5-1	TRBJ1-1	CASSGGQDGDRAFF
TRBV29-1	TRBJ2-3	CSVASPDTQYF
TRBV6-4	TRBJ2-3	CASILWTSGGLTDTQYF
TRBV7-9	TRBJ2-1	CASIRDRSYNEQFF
TRBV18	TRBJ2-3	CASSPPGGRTSDTQYF
TRBV18	TRBJ2-1	CASSRTGDRDYNEQFF
TRBV5-1	TRBJ2-1	CASSLQYNEQFF
TRBV5-6	TRBJ2-7	CASSIRLAGFDEQYF
TRBV5-1	TRBJ2-3	CASSLSYRTDTQYF